The 27 T cell receptor beta chains listed next were all sequenced from one sample in a study of blood T cell repertoires in COVID-19. Assay used: immunoSEQ multiplex PCR; TCRdb lists only in-frame clones, some missing. Among around 240,000 clones listed, approximately 82% were seen once. The specimen sequenced was peripheral blood. These receptors were obtained from an elderly woman with acute or convalescent COVID-19.

V usage is TRBV19 and J usage is TRBJ1-2, with 7 bases that match TRBD1. This CDR3 is built from 15 residues. The germline gives CDR1 LNHDA, CDR2 SQIVND (reference sequence). V lost 4 bases and J lost 4; bases outside the gene matches: 9. The CDR3 region has the DNA TGTGCCAGTAGTAGCTCAACCGGGGACAGCTATGGCTACACCTTC. Protein: CASSSSTGDSYGYTF.

For this clone: The same CDR3 is also encoded by other DNA sequences in this sample. CDR3 DNA: TGTGCCAGCAGCCAGCAGGGAAACACCATATATTTT. This encodes CASSQQGNTIYF. V is TRBV3-1 (or the pseudogene TRBV3-2) and J is TRBJ1-3; D gene uncertain. The germline CDR1 and CDR2 sequences are LGHDT and YNNKEL (reference sequence). The CDR3 runs to 12 residues. Trimming shortened V by 3 bases and J by 4 bases, and 4 bases separated the two germline ends.

The chain uses TRBV7-2 and TRBJ2-7; 15 bases match TRBD2. With 5 bases clipped from V and 2 bases from J, the junction kept 4 bases outside the gene matches. The CDR3 spans 16 residues. The germline CDR1 and CDR2 sequences are SGHTA and FQGNSA. This CDR3 reads CASSRTSGGATYEQYF. The CDR3 DNA reads TGTGCCAGCAGCCGGACTAGCGGGGGGGCCACCTACGAGCAGTACTTC.

The V call is TRBV2, the J call TRBJ2-3; TRBD2 matches at 10 bases. Per the germline V gene, CDR1 is SNHLY and CDR2 is FYNNEI. The CDR3 is 18 amino acids. V trimming: 6 bases; J trimming: 1 base; junction bases outside the gene matches: 13. The CDR3 reads CASRKGLAGASGTDTQYF. CDR3 in DNA: TGTGCCAGCAGAAAGGGGCTAGCGGGGGCCTCTGGCACAGATACGCAGTATTTT.

The table lists this clone with a count of one. This chain connects TRBV3-1 (or the pseudogene TRBV3-2) to TRBJ2-1; D gene unclear. The CDR3 sequence is 14 residues long. Germline CDR1 LGHDT, CDR2 YNNKEL (reference sequence). The V end lost 1 base, the J end lost 9 bases, and 13 bases lay between the germline ends. Written as DNA, the CDR3 is TGTGCCAGCAGCCAAGCAGTTTCAGCAGGTGAGCAGTTCTTC. It codes for CASSQAVSAGEQFF.

V gene TRBV7-9 combines with J gene TRBJ2-1; 9 bases are shared with TRBD1. Germline values: CDR1 SEHNR, CDR2 FQNEAQ (reference sequence). Trimming cost V 2 bases and J 7 bases; bases outside gene matches: 6. The CDR3 totals 15 residues. The CDR3 DNA reads TGTGCCAGCAGCTTAAACAGGGGGCGTAGAAATGAGCAGTTCTTC. This codes for CASSLNRGRRNEQFF.

This sequence joins TRBV5-6 and TRBJ2-5, with 12 bases matching TRBD2. CDR3 length equals 17 residues. The germline V gene encodes CDR1 SGHDT and CDR2 YYEEEE. The ends lost 0 bases at V and 2 bases at J; junction bases unmatched: 5. The CDR3 is CASSLVLAGGRQETQYF. The CDR3 nucleotides read TGTGCCAGCAGCTTGGTCCTAGCGGGGGGGCGACAAGAGACCCAGTACTTC.

This chain links TRBV30 with TRBJ1-5, with D possibly matching TRBD1 (6 bases). The germline V and J ends were trimmed by 2 bases and 1 base, with 9 bases remaining between them. Per the germline V gene, CDR1 is GTSNPN and CDR2 is SVGIG (reference sequence). The CDR3 loop spans 14 amino acids. CDR3: CAWSPGTSNQPQHF. CDR3 DNA sequence: TGTGCCTGGAGTCCCGGGACAAGCAATCAGCCCCAGCATTTT.

As regards this clone: One end of the junction fails to match germline, which may point to a read error. The chain combines TRBV7-7 with TRBJ2-5, with TRBD2 matching 14 bases. The CDR3 extends over 16 amino acids. The germline V gene encodes CDR1 SSHAT and CDR2 FNYEAQ (reference sequence). CDR3: CASSAGLAGGAETQYF. In DNA, the CDR3 is TGTGCTAGCAGCGCCGGACTAGCGGGAGGAGCGGAGACCCAGTACTTC.

J is TRBJ2-7 and V is TRBV5-6; 10 nucleotides line up with TRBD1. The CDR3 loop spans 14 amino acids. Trimming took 4 bases from V and 4 from J; bases not matched to a gene: 5. The germline V gene has CDR1 SGHDT and CDR2 YYEEEE. CDR3: CASSLDRGFYEQYF. The CDR3 DNA is TGTGCCAGCAGCCTGGACAGGGGGTTTTACGAGCAGTACTTC.

This clone was seen a few times. The chain employs TRBV7-6 and TRBJ1-3, with D maybe TRBD1 (5 bases). Germline loops: CDR1 SGHVS, CDR2 FNYEAQ. This CDR3 spans 13 amino acids. Between the trimmed V and J ends, which lost 5 bases and 7 bases, there was a span of 12 bases. CDR3 DNA sequence: TGTGCCAGCAGCGACCAGGGCCCGAACACCATATATTTT. Its protein product is CASSDQGPNTIYF.

V gene TRBV5-1 combines with J gene TRBJ2-1; 10 positions match TRBD2. With 3 bases clipped from V and 4 bases from J, the junction kept 7 bases outside the gene matches. Germline lookup yields CDR1 SGHRS and CDR2 YFSETQ. The CDR3 covers 16 residues. This chain's CDR3 is CASSSRSSGGYNEQFF. As DNA, the CDR3 is TGCGCCAGCAGCTCACGATCTAGCGGGGGTTACAATGAGCAGTTCTTC. Full variable domain (outside the CDR3, taken from reference TRBV5-1 and TRBJ2-1): KAGVTQTPRYLIKTRGQQVTLSCSPISGHRSVSWYQQTPGQGLQFLFEYFSETQRNKGNFPGRFSGRQFSNSRSEMNVSTLELGDSALYLCASSSRSSGGYNEQFFGPGTRLTVL.

The chain couples TRBV7-2 to TRBJ1-1; a possible D gene is TRBD1 (5 bases). This CDR3 comprises 14 residues. Trimming took 7 bases from V and 4 from J, leaving 16 bases between them. Germline-derived CDR1 and CDR2 are SGHTA and FQGNSA. The CDR3 nucleotides read TGTGCCAGCATGACACCGGGGGGTGGCACTGAAGCTTTCTTT. Its translation: CASMTPGGGTEAFF.

Only a few counts were recorded for this clone. The V gene is TRBV19, the J gene TRBJ1-1; 12 bases are a match to TRBD1. The germline CDR1 and CDR2 sequences are LNHDA and SQIVND (reference sequence). The CDR3 covers 14 residues. J lost 10 bases, V lost 6 bases, and 9 bases had no gene match. For the CDR3, the DNA is TGTGCCAGTAGGGCGGGACAGGGGGCTAATTCAGCTTTCTTT. Translating gives CASRAGQGANSAFF.

The chain combines TRBV4-1 with TRBJ2-1; D remains unclear. Between the trimmed V and J ends, which lost 2 bases and 0 bases, there was a span of 11 bases. The CDR3 covers 16 residues. CDR1 and CDR2 (germline): MGHRA, YSYEKL. Written as DNA, the CDR3 is TGCGCCAGCAGCCAACGCGAGGAGAGCTCCTACAATGAGCAGTTCTTC. Translated, it gives CASSQREESSYNEQFF.

This clone was seen more than once but under ten times. V and J are TRBV4-3 and TRBJ1-3, with D possibly matching TRBD1 (5 bases). Germline values: CDR1 LGHNA, CDR2 YSLEER. The CDR3 is made up of 18 amino acids. V was shortened by 0 bases and J by 0 bases, with 15 bases between the two germline ends. This CDR3 is CASSQDHVAGHSGNTIYF. CDR3 sequence (DNA): TGCGCCAGCAGCCAAGATCATGTCGCAGGGCACTCTGGAAACACCATATATTTT.

The V gene is TRBV6-2 or TRBV6-3, the J gene TRBJ1-5; a possible D gene is TRBD1 (5 bases). Germline-derived CDR1 and CDR2 are MNHEY and SVGEGT. This CDR3 is 16 amino acids long. With 5 bases removed from V and 0 bases from J, the gap between germline ends came to 14 bases. CDR3 in amino acids: CASSDTGTYSNQPQHF. The CDR3 DNA reads as TGTGCCAGCAGTGACACGGGGACTTATAGCAATCAGCCCCAGCATTTT.

CDR3 amino acids: CASSQDYWAGQNGYTF. Here the CDR3 DNA reads TGTGCCAGCAGCCAAGATTATTGGGCGGGACAGAATGGCTACACCTTC. The V and J genes are TRBV3-1 (or the pseudogene TRBV3-2) and TRBJ1-2; 7 bases match TRBD1. CDR1 is LGHDT, CDR2 YNNKEL, per germline (reference sequence). The CDR3 sequence is 16 residues long. Germline trimming cut 0 bases from V and 6 bases from J; bases unmatched to any gene: 10.

This chain links TRBV18 with TRBJ2-1, with 7 positions matching TRBD2. Germline CDR1 reads KGHSH; CDR2 reads LQKENI. The CDR3 is 15 residues long. V was clipped by 3 bases and J by 6 bases; unmatched bases: 8. The CDR3 region has the DNA TGTGCCAGCTCACCTGAACGGGAGGCCCTCAATGAGCAGTTCTTC. Translated: CASSPEREALNEQFF.

The gene calls are TRBV5-1 and TRBJ2-1; TRBD2 agrees at 10 bases. Germline loops: CDR1 SGHRS, CDR2 YFSETQ. CDR3 length: 17 residues. The junction had 17 bases not matched to a gene; V was cut back by 5 bases and J by 9 bases. CDR3 in amino acids: CASRPLAGGPIQGEQFF. CDR3 bases: TGCGCCAGCAGGCCGTTAGCGGGAGGACCCATACAAGGTGAGCAGTTCTTC.

The CDR3 reads CASSLGERWQPQHF. CDR3 in DNA: TGTGCCAGCAGCTTAGGAGAACGTTGGCAGCCCCAGCATTTT. The chain has TRBV7-3 and TRBJ1-5; D not certain. CDR1 and CDR2 from the germline V gene are SGHTA and FQGTGA. This CDR3 spans 14 amino acids. With 2 bases removed from V and 7 bases from J, the gap between germline ends came to 12 bases.

CDR3 protein: CASSLSGGPDTQYF. CDR3 bases: TGTGCCAGCAGCTTAAGCGGGGGGCCAGATACGCAGTATTTT. The genes are TRBV7-2 and TRBJ2-3, with 9 nucleotides matching TRBD2. The CDR3 is 14 residues long. Losses at the gene ends were 2 bases for V and 4 bases for J; bases not matched to a gene: 1. In germline, CDR1 is SGHTA, CDR2 FQGNSA.

This sequence joins TRBV2 and TRBJ1-5; maybe TRBD1 (5 bases). V gave up 4 bases and J gave up 3 bases, with 7 bases separating them. This CDR3 has 13 residues. CDR1 and CDR2 (germline): SNHLY, FYNNEI. The CDR3 loop reads CASSGDFNQPQHF. The CDR3 region has the DNA TGTGCCAGCAGTGGGGACTTCAATCAGCCCCAGCATTTT.

On this clone: Other DNA sequences in the sample encode the same CDR3. The gene calls are TRBV7-9 and TRBJ2-3, with unresolved D. The germline gives CDR1 SEHNR, CDR2 FQNEAQ (reference sequence). This CDR3 region has 12 residues. V was shortened by 2 bases and J by 4 bases, with 4 bases between the two germline ends. CDR3 in amino acids: CASSLSADTQYF. The CDR3 nucleotides are TGTGCCAGCAGCTTATCGGCAGATACGCAGTATTTT.

In the case of this clone: This CDR3 is also generated by other DNA sequences in the sample. The CDR3 nucleotides read TGTGCCAGTCGAGACAGGTTCTATGGCTACACCTTC. This translates into CASRDRFYGYTF. The chain couples TRBV19 to TRBJ1-2; D may be TRBD1 (6 bases). CDR1 is LNHDA and CDR2 is SQIVND in the germline V gene (reference sequence). V was trimmed by 8 bases and J by 4 bases, leaving 11 bases between them. CDR3 length: 12 residues.

V is TRBV27 and J is TRBJ2-3, with TRBD2 matching over 7 bases. Germline V gene sequence: CDR1 MNHEY, CDR2 SMNVEV (reference sequence). J lost 5 bases, V lost 4 bases, and 6 bases had no gene match. This CDR3 has 14 amino acids. CDR3 bases: TGTGCCAGCAGTTGGACTAGAGTCAGAGATACGCAGTATTTT. It encodes CASSWTRVRDTQYF.

The chain couples TRBV5-1 to TRBJ2-5; D is ambiguous. Trimming removed 3 bases at V and 5 bases at J, with 8 bases between. The CDR3 spans 12 residues. Germline V gene data show CDR1 as SGHRS and CDR2 as YFSETQ. The chain's CDR3 is CASSSRLETQYF. The CDR3 DNA reads TGCGCCAGCAGCTCCCGACTGGAGACCCAGTACTTC.